Below, one TCR beta chain is given with its context. These data come from a study of cytomegalovirus exposure and HLA in healthy donors. J gave up 5 bases and V 2 bases, and 4 bases lay outside the gene matches. The V gene's germline CDR1 is SGHTA and CDR2 FQGTGA. This CDR3 is 14 amino acids long. PCR used 60 Vbeta primers and 13 Jbeta primers. This table comes from immunoSEQ multiplex PCR, and its TCRdb copy is limited to in-frame clones, with some not included. The repertoire has tens of thousands of clones, approximately 82% of them found once; the top ten carry around 3.6%. Despite likely unrecorded immune exposures, the donors were nominally healthy at the time of sampling.

This TCR derives from a young woman in good health and CMV-seronegative. V is TRBV7-3 and J is TRBJ2-7; TRBD1 matches at 9 bases. The sequencing input was PBMCs. Here the CDR3 DNA reads TGTGCCAGCAGCTTAGGGACAGGGTTTGACGAGCAGTACTTC. Its translation is CASSLGTGFDEQYF.